The following is a T cell receptor beta chain sequence with its context. Germline V gene data show CDR1 as SGHRS and CDR2 as YFSETQ. V gave up 1 base and J gave up 2 bases, with 13 bases separating them. This CDR3 spans 15 amino acids. This sample is drawn from a study of T cells after yellow fever vaccination. TCRdb itself ran the 5' RACE reads through MiXCR, one entry per CDR3 protein. The sample shows roughly 500,000 distinct CDR3 sequences, roughly 21% of them seen only once. The clonotype originates from a man aged 30 to 39 who received the YFV17D yellow fever vaccine. Source: PBMCs, taken 15 days after the yellow fever booster vaccination. J is TRBJ2-7 and V is TRBV5-1; D not resolved. CDR3 sequence (DNA): TGCGCCAGCAGCTTGACACCCGGGTGGACCTACGAGCAGTACTTC. Its protein product is CASSLTPGWTYEQYF. The whole variable domain, remainder taken from reference TRBV5-1 and TRBJ2-7, is KAGVTQTPRYLIKTRGQQVTLSCSPISGHRSVSWYQQTPGQGLQFLFEYFSETQRNKGNFPGRFSGRQFSNSRSEMNVSTLELGDSALYLCASSLTPGWTYEQYFGPGTRLTVT.